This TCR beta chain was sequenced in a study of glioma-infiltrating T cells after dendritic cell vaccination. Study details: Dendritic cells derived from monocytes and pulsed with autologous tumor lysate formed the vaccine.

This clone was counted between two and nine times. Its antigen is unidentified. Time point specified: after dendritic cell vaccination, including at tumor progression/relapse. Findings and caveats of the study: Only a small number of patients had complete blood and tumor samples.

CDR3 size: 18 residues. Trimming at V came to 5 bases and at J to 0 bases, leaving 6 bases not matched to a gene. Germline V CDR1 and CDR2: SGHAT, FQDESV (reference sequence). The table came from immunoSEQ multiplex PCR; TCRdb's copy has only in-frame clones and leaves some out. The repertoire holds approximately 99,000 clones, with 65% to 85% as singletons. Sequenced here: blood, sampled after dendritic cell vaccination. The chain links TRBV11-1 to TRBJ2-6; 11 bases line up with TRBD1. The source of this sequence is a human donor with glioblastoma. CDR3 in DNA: TGTGCCAGCAGCCCGCGGACAGGGGGCCCCTCTGGGGCCAACGTCCTGACTTTC. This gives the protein CASSPRTGGPSGANVLTF.